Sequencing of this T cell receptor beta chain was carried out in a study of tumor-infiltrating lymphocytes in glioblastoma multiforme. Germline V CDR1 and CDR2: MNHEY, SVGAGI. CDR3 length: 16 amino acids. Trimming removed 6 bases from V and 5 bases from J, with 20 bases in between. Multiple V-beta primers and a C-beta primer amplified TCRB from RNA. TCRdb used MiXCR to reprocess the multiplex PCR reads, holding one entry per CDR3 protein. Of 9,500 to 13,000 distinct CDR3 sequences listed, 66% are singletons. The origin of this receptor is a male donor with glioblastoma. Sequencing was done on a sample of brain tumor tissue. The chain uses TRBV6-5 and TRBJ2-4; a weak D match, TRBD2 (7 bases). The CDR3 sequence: CASRPGEGWAQNIQYF. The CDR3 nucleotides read TGTGCCAGCAGACCAGGGGAGGGCTGGGCGCAAAACATTCAGTACTTC.